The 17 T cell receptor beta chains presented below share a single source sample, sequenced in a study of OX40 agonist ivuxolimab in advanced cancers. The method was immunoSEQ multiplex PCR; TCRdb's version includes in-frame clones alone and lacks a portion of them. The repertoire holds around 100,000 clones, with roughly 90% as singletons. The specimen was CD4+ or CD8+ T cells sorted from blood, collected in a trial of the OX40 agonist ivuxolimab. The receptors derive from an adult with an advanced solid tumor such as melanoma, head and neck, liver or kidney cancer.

The CDR3 sequence is CASSFGQGGNIQYF. The CDR3 region has the DNA TGTGCCAGCAGCTTTGGACAGGGTGGGAACATTCAGTACTTC. V usage is TRBV11-1 and J usage is TRBJ2-4; 8 bases agree with TRBD1. Looked up from germline, CDR1 is SGHAT and CDR2 is FQDESV (reference sequence). Trimming cost V 3 bases and J 7 bases; bases outside gene matches: 5. The CDR3 covers 14 residues.

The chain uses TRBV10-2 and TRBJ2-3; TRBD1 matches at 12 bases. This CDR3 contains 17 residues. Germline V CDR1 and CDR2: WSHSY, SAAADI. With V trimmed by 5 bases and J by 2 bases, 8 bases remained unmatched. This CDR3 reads CASSKKGQGANTDTQYF. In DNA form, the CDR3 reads TGCGCCAGCAGTAAAAAGGGACAGGGGGCCAACACAGATACGCAGTATTTT.

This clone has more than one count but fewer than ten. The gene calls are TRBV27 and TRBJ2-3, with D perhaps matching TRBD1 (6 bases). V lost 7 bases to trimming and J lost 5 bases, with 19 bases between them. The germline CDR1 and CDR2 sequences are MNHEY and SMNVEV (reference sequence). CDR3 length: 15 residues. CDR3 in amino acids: CASKLLDRNGDTQYF. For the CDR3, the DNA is TGTGCCAGCAAGCTCCTCGACAGGAACGGAGATACGCAGTATTTT.

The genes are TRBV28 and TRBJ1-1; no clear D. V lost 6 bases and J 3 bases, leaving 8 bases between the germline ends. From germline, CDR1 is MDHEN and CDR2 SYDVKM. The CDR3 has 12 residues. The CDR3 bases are TGTGCCAGCAGGGACGGGTACACTGAAGCTTTCTTT. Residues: CASRDGYTEAFF.

Written as DNA, the CDR3 is TGCGCCAGCAGCCTCCCAGACGGGCGACCAGCTTTCTTT. It specifies CASSLPDGRPAFF. The chain combines TRBV5-1 with TRBJ1-1, with D uncertain. There are 13 residues in the CDR3. Germline V gene lookup returns CDR1 SGHRS and CDR2 YFSETQ. The V end lost 4 bases, the J end lost 10 bases, and 17 bases lay between the germline ends.

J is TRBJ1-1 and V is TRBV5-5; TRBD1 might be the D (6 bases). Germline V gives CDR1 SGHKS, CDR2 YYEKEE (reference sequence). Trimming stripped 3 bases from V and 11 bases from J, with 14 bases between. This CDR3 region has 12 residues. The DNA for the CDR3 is TGTGCCAGCAGCTCGGCTTGGGGGCACGCTTTCTTT. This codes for CASSSAWGHAFF.

CDR3 in DNA: TGTGCCAGCAGTCGATTCGACAGGGGAAGGAACACCGGGGAGCTGTTTTTT. Its translation: CASSRFDRGRNTGELFF. V and J are TRBV28 and TRBJ2-2; 8 bases align to TRBD1. The ends lost 5 bases at V and 1 base at J; junction bases unmatched: 9. Germline CDR1 MDHEN, CDR2 SYDVKM. There are 17 residues in the CDR3.

DNA of the CDR3: TGTGCCAGCAGCTTTTCAGTTGGAGCGACCGCTAGCACAGATACGCAGTATTTT. It yields the protein CASSFSVGATASTDTQYF. The chain carries TRBV7-9 and TRBJ2-3; D not resolved. Germline CDR1 SEHNR, CDR2 FQNEAQ (reference sequence). The CDR3 contains 18 residues. The V and J ends lost 3 bases and 0 bases respectively, with 19 bases between them.

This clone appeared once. CDR3 DNA sequence: TGTGCCAGCAGTCGACCGGGACAGGGAATGGGCAATCAGCCCCAGCATTTT. Translated, it gives CASSRPGQGMGNQPQHF. V is TRBV5-8 and J is TRBJ1-5; 9 bases align to TRBD1. Germline CDR1 and CDR2: SGHTS and YDEGEE. This CDR3 spans 17 amino acids. V trimming: 5 bases; J trimming: 2 bases; junction bases outside the gene matches: 11.

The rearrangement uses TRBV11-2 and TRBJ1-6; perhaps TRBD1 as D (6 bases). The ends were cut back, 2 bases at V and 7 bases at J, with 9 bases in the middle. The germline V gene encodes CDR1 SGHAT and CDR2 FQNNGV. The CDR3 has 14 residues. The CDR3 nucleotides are TGTGCCAGCAGCTTATTCCAGGGGAATTCACCCCTCCACTTT. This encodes CASSLFQGNSPLHF.

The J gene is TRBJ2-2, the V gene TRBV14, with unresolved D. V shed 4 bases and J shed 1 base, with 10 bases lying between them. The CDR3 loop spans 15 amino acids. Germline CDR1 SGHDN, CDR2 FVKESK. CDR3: CASSRVAVNTGELFF. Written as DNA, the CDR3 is TGTGCCAGCAGCCGGGTGGCAGTGAACACCGGGGAGCTGTTTTTT.

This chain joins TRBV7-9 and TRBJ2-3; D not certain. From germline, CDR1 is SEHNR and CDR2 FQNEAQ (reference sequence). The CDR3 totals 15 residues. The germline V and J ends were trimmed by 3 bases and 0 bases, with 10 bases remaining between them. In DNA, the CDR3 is TGTGCCAGCAGCTTGGCACTCGCTAGCACAGATACGCAGTATTTT. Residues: CASSLALASTDTQYF.

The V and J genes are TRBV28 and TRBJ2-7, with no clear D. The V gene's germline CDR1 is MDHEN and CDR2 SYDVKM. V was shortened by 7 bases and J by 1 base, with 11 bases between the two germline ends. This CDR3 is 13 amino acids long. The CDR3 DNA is TGTGCCAGCAAACGGCCCGGGTCCTACGAGCAGTACTTC. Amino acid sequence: CASKRPGSYEQYF.

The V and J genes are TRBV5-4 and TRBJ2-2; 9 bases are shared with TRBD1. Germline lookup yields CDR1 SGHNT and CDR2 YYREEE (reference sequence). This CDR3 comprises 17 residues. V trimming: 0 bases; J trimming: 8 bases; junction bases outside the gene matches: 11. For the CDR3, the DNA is TGTGCCAGCAGCTTGGCCGGAGGACAGGGGAGGTGGGGGGAGCTGTTTTTT. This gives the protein CASSLAGGQGRWGELFF.

The CDR3 DNA reads as TGTGCCAGCAGCTTAGGGACCAACGTCCGGGAGCAGTACTTC. Residues: CASSLGTNVREQYF. The genes are TRBV11-1 and TRBJ2-7; no clear D gene. The V gene's germline CDR1 is SGHAT and CDR2 FQDESV (reference sequence). This CDR3 has 14 amino acids. Trimming shortened V by 1 base and J by 7 bases, and 14 bases separated the two germline ends.

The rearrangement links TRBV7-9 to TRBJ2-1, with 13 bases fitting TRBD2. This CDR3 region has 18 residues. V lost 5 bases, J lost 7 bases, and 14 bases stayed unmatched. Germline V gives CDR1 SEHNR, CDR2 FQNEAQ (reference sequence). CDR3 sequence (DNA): TGTGCCAGCAGCCCAGACCGTTTACTAGCGGGGGGGCCAAATGAGCAGTTCTTC. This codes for CASSPDRLLAGGPNEQFF.

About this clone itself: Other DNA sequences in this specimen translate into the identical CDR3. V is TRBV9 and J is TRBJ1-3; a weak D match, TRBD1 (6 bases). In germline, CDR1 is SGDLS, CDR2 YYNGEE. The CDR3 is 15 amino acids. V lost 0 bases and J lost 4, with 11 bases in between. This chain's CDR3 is CASSVAQGNGNTIYF. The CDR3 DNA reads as TGTGCCAGCAGCGTAGCCCAGGGGAACGGAAACACCATATATTTT.